Sequencing of this TCR beta chain was carried out in a study of early T cells in non-severe SARS-CoV-2 infection. In TCRdb, the 5' RACE reads were re-called with MiXCR into one record per CDR3 protein. In the table there are 65,000 to 75,000 distinct CDR3 sequences, around 10% of which are singletons. This clonotype showed up many times. The specimen sequenced was whole blood. This TCR was sampled from an adult who was a healthcare worker with PCR-confirmed SARS-CoV-2 infection or an uninfected control (not recorded which).

CDR3 nucleotides: TGTGCCAGCAGCTTGGGTAGTTATCAGCCCCAGCATTTT. It specifies CASSLGSYQPQHF. The J gene is TRBJ1-5, the V gene TRBV27; D is unresolved. The CDR3 spans 13 residues. Trimming shortened V by 6 bases and J by 5 bases, and 11 bases separated the two germline ends. CDR1 is MNHEY and CDR2 is SMNVEV in the germline V gene (reference sequence).